The sequence of this T cell receptor beta chain was determined in a study of blood T cell repertoires in COVID-19. Sequenced by immunoSEQ multiplex PCR; TCRdb stores in-frame clones only, minus some. The table records approximately 250,000 clones, 70% to 90% of them present only once. Trimming cost V 1 base and J 3 bases, with 10 bases left between them. CDR3 length: 15 amino acids. Germline values: CDR1 LNHNV, CDR2 YYDKDF (reference sequence). The V call is TRBV15, the J call TRBJ2-1; the D is unclear. Material: peripheral blood. This clonotype was obtained from a man in his thirties or forties who had recovered from COVID-19. The DNA for the CDR3 is TGTGCCACCAGCAGAGGGCGCGGCGGCTACAATGAGCAGTTCTTC. Its translation: CATSRGRGGYNEQFF.